This paragraph covers one T cell receptor beta chain sequence. The data are from a study of radiation and T cells in renal cell carcinoma. Documented time point: blood 4 weeks post-SBRT, at nephrectomy. Treatment denoted: 15 Gy SBRT to primary tumor, nephrectomy 4 weeks later. Nephrectomy followed 15 Gy stereotactic body radiation by 4 weeks. V shed 4 bases and J shed 4 bases, with 13 bases lying between them. The CDR3 length is 15 residues. Germline assignment: CDR1 MNHNS and CDR2 SASEGT. Measured with immunoSEQ multiplex PCR; TCRdb has only the in-frame clones, and not every one. Of fewer than 200,000 clones listed, roughly 90% were seen once; the top ten hold 11%.

Specimen: blood, collected from a patient whose treatment included radiotherapy and nephrectomy. This TCR came from a woman between 50 and 59 years old with renal cell carcinoma. The chain uses TRBV6-1 and TRBJ1-4; D gene unclear. CDR3 nucleotides: TGTGCCAGCAGTGCCTCGGGGATGCTTAATGAAAAACTGTTTTTT. Translation gives CASSASGMLNEKLFF.